The rows below give T cell receptor beta chains drawn from one sample of a study of T cells in Graves' hyperthyroidism and ophthalmopathy. One entry per CDR3 protein, called by TCRdb with MiXCR from the multiplex PCR reads. The sample has around 340,000 distinct CDR3 sequences, 14% seen once. Sequences were obtained from blood. These receptor sequences come from a woman in her thirties with Graves' hyperthyroidism. CDR3s include the opening cysteine and the closing phenylalanine or tryptophan. D genes are given only for firm matches. Clone size is shown for a subset of rows, as once, few, many or a class of expanded clone.

v_call	d_call	clone_size	j_call	cdr3_nt	cdr3_aa
TRBV6-2/TRBV6-3	.	many	TRBJ2-7	TGTGCCAGCAGTTACGGAGTCCCTGGGTACGAGCAGTACTTC	CASSYGVPGYEQYF
TRBV3-1	TRBD1	.	TRBJ2-1	TGTGCCAGCAGACGCGACGACAGGGTCTACAATGAGCAGTTCTTC	CASRRDDRVYNEQFF
TRBV28	.	many	TRBJ1-1	TGTGCCAGCAGTCCCAGTAAAGAGTCTTTCTTT	CASSPSKESFF
TRBV28	.	.	TRBJ1-2	TGTGCCAGCAGTTTATTACGGGGAGACTATGGCTACACCTTC	CASSLLRGDYGYTF
TRBV7-9	.	.	TRBJ2-1	TGTGCCAGCAGCACGACCCCGGGACAACGTGAGCAGTTCTTC	CASSTTPGQREQFF
TRBV5-5	.	.	TRBJ1-6	TGTGCCAGCAGCCCCAGGCGGGCAGACAATTCACCCCTCCACTTT	CASSPRRADNSPLHF
TRBV11-2	.	many	TRBJ2-7	TGTGCCAGCAGCATAGTGGTGGGACGCGGGTACGAGCAGTACTTC	CASSIVVGRGYEQYF
TRBV20-1	.	many	TRBJ2-7	TGCAGTGCTAGAGTAATCTGGGGCGCAGGCTCCTACGAGCAGTACTTC	CSARVIWGAGSYEQYF
TRBV6-1	.	few	TRBJ2-7	TGTGCCAGCAGTGAAGCGTTGGTAGCCTACGAGCAGTACTTC	CASSEALVAYEQYF
TRBV19	.	few	TRBJ2-5	TGTGCCAGTAGTATTGGTGCACAGATACAAGAGACCCAGTACTTC	CASSIGAQIQETQYF
TRBV25-1	TRBD1	.	TRBJ1-4	TGTGCCAGCAGTGATCCGGAACGGGACAGCAATGAAAAACTGTTTTTT	CASSDPERDSNEKLFF
TRBV28	.	.	TRBJ2-2	TGTGCCAGCGGGAGCGGGAACACCGGGGAGCTGTTTTTT	CASGSGNTGELFF
TRBV27	.	many	TRBJ2-6	TGTGCCAGCAGTTCCTCTATTTGGGGGCTAAACTCTGGGGCCAACGTCCTGACTTTC	CASSSSIWGLNSGANVLTF
TRBV5-1	.	few	TRBJ2-1	TGCGCCAGCAGCTTGGCTGATACAGAGTTCAATGAGCAGTTCTTC	CASSLADTEFNEQFF
TRBV2	.	.	TRBJ1-2	TGTGCCAGCAGATCCGACAGGAACTATGGCTACACCTTC	CASRSDRNYGYTF
TRBV7-9	TRBD2	.	TRBJ2-5	TGTGCCAGCAGCTTTGGTAACGCGGGGGGCCAAGAGACCCAGTACTTC	CASSFGNAGGQETQYF
TRBV2	.	many	TRBJ1-2	TGTGCCAGCAGTGATTCAGGGAACTATGGCTACACCTTC	CASSDSGNYGYTF
TRBV3-1	.	.	TRBJ2-7	TGTGCCAGCAGCCAAGAACGGAGGGTTACCTACGAGCAGTACTTC	CASSQERRVTYEQYF
TRBV9	.	few	TRBJ1-4	TGTGCCAGCAGCGCAGACCCACAGGCAACTAATGAAAAACTGTTTTTT	CASSADPQATNEKLFF
TRBV20-1	.	many	TRBJ2-1	TGCAGTGCTAGCACAGGAGGAGACTACAATGAGCAGTTCTTC	CSASTGGDYNEQFF
TRBV10-3	.	many	TRBJ1-2	TGTGCCACCCTTGAGGAGGGGGGTAGCTATGGCTACACCTTC	CATLEEGGSYGYTF
TRBV2	.	many	TRBJ1-2	TGTGCCAGCAGTGGAGCAGGAAACTATGGCTACACCTTC	CASSGAGNYGYTF
TRBV3-1	TRBD2	.	TRBJ2-1	TGTGCCAGCAGCCAAGGGACTAGCCCGAACAATGAGCAGTTCTTC	CASSQGTSPNNEQFF
TRBV12-3/TRBV12-4	.	.	TRBJ1-3	TGTGCCAGCAGTTTAACGGATGGGGGAAACACCATATATTTT	CASSLTDGGNTIYF
TRBV5-4	TRBD1	.	TRBJ1-2	TGTGCCAGCAGCTTGGACAGGGGTACCCCTTCTTATGGCTACACCTTC	CASSLDRGTPSYGYTF
TRBV5-5	.	.	TRBJ2-3	TGTGCCAGCAGCTTGAGGAGCGCTAGCACAGATACGCAGTATTTT	CASSLRSASTDTQYF
TRBV6-1	.	many	TRBJ2-1	TGTGCCAGCAGTGAAGGAGCCTACAATGAGCAGTTCTTC	CASSEGAYNEQFF
TRBV7-9	.	few	TRBJ1-5	TGTGCCAGCGGGGTTTCTCAGCCCCAGCATTTT	CASGVSQPQHF
TRBV9	.	many	TRBJ2-6	TGTGCCAGCAGCAACCCTTCAATGGCCGGGGCCAACGTCCTGACTTTC	CASSNPSMAGANVLTF
TRBV29-1	TRBD1	.	TRBJ2-1	TGCAGCGCCCGAACAGGGGCGAGGTCCTACAATGAGCAGTTCTTC	CSARTGARSYNEQFF
TRBV20-1	TRBD2	many	TRBJ2-1	TGCAGTGCTAGACTAGCGGCGGGTGAGCAGTTCTTC	CSARLAAGEQFF
TRBV7-9	.	many	TRBJ2-3	TGTGCCCTCGAGATCTCCACAGATACGCAGTATTTT	CALEISTDTQYF
TRBV10-1	.	many	TRBJ2-3	TGCGCCAGAGCGAGTAGCACAGATACGCAGTATTTT	CARASSTDTQYF
TRBV3-1	TRBD1	few	TRBJ2-3	TGTGCCAGCAGCCAAGGGGACAGACTAACAGATACGCAGTATTTT	CASSQGDRLTDTQYF
TRBV27	.	many	TRBJ1-4	TGTGCCAGCAGCCTCAGGGTTGGTAATGAAAAACTGTTTTTT	CASSLRVGNEKLFF
TRBV29-1	.	many	TRBJ1-1	TGCAGCGTTGAACATCAAGTGGAGGGGGAAGCTTTCTTT	CSVEHQVEGEAFF
TRBV27	TRBD1	many	TRBJ2-5	TGTGCCAGCAGGCCCCAGGGGGTGGGAGAGACCCAGTACTTC	CASRPQGVGETQYF
TRBV19	.	.	TRBJ1-1	TGTGCCACCCATGGGGGGAACACTGAAGCTTTCTTT	CATHGGNTEAFF
TRBV12-3/TRBV12-4	.	.	TRBJ2-5	TGTGCCAGCAGTAGTTTACGCAGGGTCTTTGAGACCCAGTACTTC	CASSSLRRVFETQYF
TRBV10-3	.	few	TRBJ2-7	TGTGCCATCAGTGTCGGGTCGGGGGTCTACGAGCAGTACTTC	CAISVGSGVYEQYF
TRBV9	.	many	TRBJ2-2	TGTGCCAGCAGTGTGGCAGGGAACACCGGGGAGCTGTTTTTT	CASSVAGNTGELFF
TRBV27	TRBD1	many	TRBJ1-1	TGTGCCAGCAGCCCCCCCTACAGGGGGCTATCGAACACTGAAGCTTTCTTT	CASSPPYRGLSNTEAFF
TRBV7-2	.	.	TRBJ2-1	TGTGCCAGCAGCCCAGGGGCCCCCGTTGAGCAGTTCTTC	CASSPGAPVEQFF
TRBV2	.	many	TRBJ2-1	TGTGCCAGCAGTGAAGGGGGTGAGCAGTTCTTC	CASSEGGEQFF
TRBV10-3	.	few	TRBJ2-7	TGTGCCATCAGTGACGCGGGACAGTCATACGAGCAGTACTTC	CAISDAGQSYEQYF
TRBV5-6	.	.	TRBJ1-3	TGTGCCAGCAGCTTGGGGGACAACTCTGGAAACACCATATATTTT	CASSLGDNSGNTIYF
TRBV2	.	many	TRBJ2-5	TGTGCCAGCAGTGGAGGGCCCCTAACTACGGCCCAGTACTTC	CASSGGPLTTAQYF
TRBV3-1	.	.	TRBJ2-1	TGTGCCAGCAGCCCCGACCACAATGAGCAGTTCTTC	CASSPDHNEQFF
TRBV10-3	TRBD2	many	TRBJ2-1	TGTGCCATCAGCCCTAGCGGGACAAACAATGAGCAGTTCTTC	CAISPSGTNNEQFF
TRBV4-2	.	.	TRBJ1-1	TGTGCCAGCAGCCAAGAAGATGGGGTAGTTTTTGAAGCTTTCTTT	CASSQEDGVVFEAFF
TRBV20-1	.	few	TRBJ2-2	TGCAGTGCTGCCAGCTTTCAAGGCGGGGAGCTGTTTTTT	CSAASFQGGELFF